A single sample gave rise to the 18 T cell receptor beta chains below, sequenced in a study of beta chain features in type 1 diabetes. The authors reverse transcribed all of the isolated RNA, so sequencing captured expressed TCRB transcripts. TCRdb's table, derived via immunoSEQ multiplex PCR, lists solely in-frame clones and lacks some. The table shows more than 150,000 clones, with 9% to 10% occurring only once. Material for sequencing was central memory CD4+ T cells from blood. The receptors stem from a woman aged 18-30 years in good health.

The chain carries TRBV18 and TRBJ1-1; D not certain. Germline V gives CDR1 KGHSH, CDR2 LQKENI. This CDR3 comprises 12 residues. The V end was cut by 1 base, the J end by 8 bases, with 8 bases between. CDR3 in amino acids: CASSPRQQEAFF. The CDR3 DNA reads TGTGCCAGCTCACCACGTCAACAGGAAGCTTTCTTT.

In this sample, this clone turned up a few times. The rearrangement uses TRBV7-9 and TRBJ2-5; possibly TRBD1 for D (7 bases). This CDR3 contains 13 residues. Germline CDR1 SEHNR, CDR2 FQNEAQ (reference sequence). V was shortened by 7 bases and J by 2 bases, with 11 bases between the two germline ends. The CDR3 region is CASTGGGQETQYF. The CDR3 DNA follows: TGTGCCAGCACAGGGGGAGGACAAGAGACCCAGTACTTC.

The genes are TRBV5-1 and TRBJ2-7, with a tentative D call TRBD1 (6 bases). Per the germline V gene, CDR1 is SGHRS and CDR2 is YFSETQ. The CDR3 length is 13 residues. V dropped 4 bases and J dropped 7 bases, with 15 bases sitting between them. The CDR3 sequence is CASSQLSGEEQYF. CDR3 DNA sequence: TGCGCCAGCAGCCAATTATCAGGGGAAGAGCAGTACTTC.

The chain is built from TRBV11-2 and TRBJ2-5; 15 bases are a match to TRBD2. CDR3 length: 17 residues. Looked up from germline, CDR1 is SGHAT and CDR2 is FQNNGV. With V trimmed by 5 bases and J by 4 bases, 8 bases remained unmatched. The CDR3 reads CASSVGGLAGGRETQYF. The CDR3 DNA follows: TGTGCCAGCAGCGTGGGGGGACTAGCGGGAGGTCGAGAGACCCAGTACTTC.

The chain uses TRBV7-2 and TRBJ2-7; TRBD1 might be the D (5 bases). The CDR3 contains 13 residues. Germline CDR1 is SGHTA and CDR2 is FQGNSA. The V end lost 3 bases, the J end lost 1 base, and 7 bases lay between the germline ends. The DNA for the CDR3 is TGTGCCAGCAGCTTCCCAGGGTCCTACGAGCAGTACTTC. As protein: CASSFPGSYEQYF.

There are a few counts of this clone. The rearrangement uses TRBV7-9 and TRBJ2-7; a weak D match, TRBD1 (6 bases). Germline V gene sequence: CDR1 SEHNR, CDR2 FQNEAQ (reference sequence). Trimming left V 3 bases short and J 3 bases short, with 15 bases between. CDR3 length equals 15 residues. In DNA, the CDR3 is TGTGCCAGCAGCTTGTCCGGGCAGGGGATCTACGAGCAGTACTTC. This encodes CASSLSGQGIYEQYF.

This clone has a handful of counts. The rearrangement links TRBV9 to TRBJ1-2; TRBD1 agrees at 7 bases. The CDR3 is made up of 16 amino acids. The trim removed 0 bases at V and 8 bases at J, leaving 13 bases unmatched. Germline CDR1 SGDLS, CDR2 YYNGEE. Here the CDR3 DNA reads TGTGCCAGCAGCGTAGGGGGCTCCGGGACAGCCGTCGGCTACACCTTC. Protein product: CASSVGGSGTAVGYTF. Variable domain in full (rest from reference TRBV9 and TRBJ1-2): DSGVTQTPKHLITATGQRVTLRCSPRSGDLSVYWYQQSLDQGLQFLIQYYNGEERAKGNILERFSAQQFPDLHSELNLSSLELGDSALYFCASSVGGSGTAVGYTFGSGTRLTVV.

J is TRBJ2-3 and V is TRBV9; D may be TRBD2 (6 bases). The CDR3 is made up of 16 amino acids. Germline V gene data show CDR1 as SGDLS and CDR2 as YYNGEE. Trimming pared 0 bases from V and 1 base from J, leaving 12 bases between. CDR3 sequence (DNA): TGTGCCAGCAGCGTAGTATCAGGGACTGGCACAGATACGCAGTATTTT. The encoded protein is CASSVVSGTGTDTQYF.

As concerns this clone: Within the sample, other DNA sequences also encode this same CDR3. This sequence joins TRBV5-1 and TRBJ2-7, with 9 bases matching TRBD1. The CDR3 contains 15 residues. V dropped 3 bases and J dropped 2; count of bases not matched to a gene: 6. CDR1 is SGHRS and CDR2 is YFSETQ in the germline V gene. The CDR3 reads CASSSTGTGTYEQYF. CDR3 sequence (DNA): TGCGCCAGCAGCTCGACCGGGACAGGGACCTACGAGCAGTACTTC.

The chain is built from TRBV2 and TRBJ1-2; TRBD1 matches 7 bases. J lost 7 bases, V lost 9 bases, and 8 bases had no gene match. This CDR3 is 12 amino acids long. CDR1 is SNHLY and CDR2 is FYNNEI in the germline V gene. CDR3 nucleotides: TGTGCCAGTACGAGGGGGCTCGGTGGCTACACCTTC. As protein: CASTRGLGGYTF.

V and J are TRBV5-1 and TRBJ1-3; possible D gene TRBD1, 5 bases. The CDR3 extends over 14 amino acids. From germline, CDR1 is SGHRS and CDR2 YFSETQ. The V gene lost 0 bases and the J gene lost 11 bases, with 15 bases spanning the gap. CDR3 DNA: TGCGCCAGCAGCTTGGATACAGGCCCTTTCGCCATATATTTT. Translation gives CASSLDTGPFAIYF.

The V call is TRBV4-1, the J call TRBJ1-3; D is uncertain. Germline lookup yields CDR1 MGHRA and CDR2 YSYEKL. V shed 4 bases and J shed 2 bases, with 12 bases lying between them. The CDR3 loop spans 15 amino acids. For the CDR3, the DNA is TGCGCCAGCAGCCGCCTCATTACAGCTGGAAACACCATATATTTT. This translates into CASSRLITAGNTIYF.

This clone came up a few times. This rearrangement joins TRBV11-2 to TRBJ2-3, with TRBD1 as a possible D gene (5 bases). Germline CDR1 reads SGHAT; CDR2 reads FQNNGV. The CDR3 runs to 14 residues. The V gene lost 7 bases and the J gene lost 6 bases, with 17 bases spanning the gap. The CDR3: CASTVGALSDTQYF. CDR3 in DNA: TGTGCCAGCACCGTAGGGGCTCTCTCGGATACGCAGTATTTT.

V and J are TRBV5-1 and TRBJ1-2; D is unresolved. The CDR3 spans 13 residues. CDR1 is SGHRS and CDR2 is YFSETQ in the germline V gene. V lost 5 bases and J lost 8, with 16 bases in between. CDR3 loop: CASRHSADRGYTF. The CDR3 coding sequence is TGCGCCAGCAGACATAGCGCCGATAGGGGCTACACCTTC.

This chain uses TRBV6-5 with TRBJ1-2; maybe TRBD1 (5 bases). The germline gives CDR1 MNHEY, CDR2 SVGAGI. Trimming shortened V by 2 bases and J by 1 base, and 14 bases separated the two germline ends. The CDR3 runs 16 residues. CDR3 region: CASSYPAGRNNYGYTF. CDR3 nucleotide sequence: TGTGCCAGCAGTTACCCGGCAGGGCGAAATAACTATGGCTACACCTTC.

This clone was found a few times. In DNA form, the CDR3 reads TGCGCCAGCAAGGGACAGGGAGCCTACGAGCAGTACTTC. Its translation is CASKGQGAYEQYF. This chain uses TRBV10-2 with TRBJ2-7; TRBD1 agrees at 9 bases. Per the germline V gene, CDR1 is WSHSY and CDR2 is SAAADI. Trimming cost V 7 bases and J 2 bases; bases outside gene matches: 3. The CDR3 is 13 amino acids.

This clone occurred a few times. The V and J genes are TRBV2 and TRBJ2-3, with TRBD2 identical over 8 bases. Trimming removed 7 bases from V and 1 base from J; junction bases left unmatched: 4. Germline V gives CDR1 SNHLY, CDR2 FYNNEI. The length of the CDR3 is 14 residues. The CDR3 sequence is CASKRAGGTDTQYF. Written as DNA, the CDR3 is TGTGCCAGCAAGCGAGCGGGGGGCACAGATACGCAGTATTTT.

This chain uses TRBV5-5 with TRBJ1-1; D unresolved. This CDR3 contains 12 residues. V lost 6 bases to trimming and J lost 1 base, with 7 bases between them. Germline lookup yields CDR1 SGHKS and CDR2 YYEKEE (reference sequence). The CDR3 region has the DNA TGTGCCAGCAACTTACAGAACACTGAAGCTTTCTTT. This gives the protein CASNLQNTEAFF.